The 8 T cell receptor beta chains listed next were all sequenced from one sample in a study of blood T cell repertoires in COVID-19. The data were produced by immunoSEQ multiplex PCR, yet TCRdb's version contains in-frame clones alone and is incomplete. The table has tens of thousands of clones, 87% seen once. The specimen was peripheral blood. The receptors stem from a woman of 80 years or more with acute or convalescent COVID-19.

The genes are TRBV6-6 and TRBJ1-5; 7 bases are a match to TRBD1. Losses at the gene ends were 7 bases for V and 3 bases for J; bases not matched to a gene: 9. This CDR3 spans 15 amino acids. Germline values: CDR1 MNHNY, CDR2 SVGAGI (reference sequence). CDR3 DNA: TGTGCCAGCAACTTTGCCGGGACAGACAATCAGCCCCAGCATTTT. Protein: CASNFAGTDNQPQHF.

The chain is built from TRBV5-1 and TRBJ2-7, with D maybe TRBD2 (6 bases). Germline CDR1 reads SGHRS; CDR2 reads YFSETQ. V lost 2 bases and J 6 bases, leaving 21 bases between the germline ends. The CDR3 is 16 amino acids. In DNA form, the CDR3 reads TGCGCCAGCAGCTTTAGGCTGGGAGGAACCCCCTCCGAGCAGTACTTC. Encoded protein: CASSFRLGGTPSEQYF.

This rearrangement joins TRBV2 to TRBJ1-5; 9 bases are a match to TRBD1. V shed 6 bases, J shed 4 bases, and the junction held 7 bases outside the gene matches. Germline V gene sequence: CDR1 SNHLY, CDR2 FYNNEI. The length of the CDR3 is 15 residues. The chain's CDR3 is CASRMDRGENQPQHF. The CDR3 bases are TGTGCCAGCAGGATGGACAGGGGAGAGAATCAGCCCCAGCATTTT.

J is TRBJ2-7 and V is TRBV2; possible D gene TRBD1, 5 bases. The CDR3 is 14 amino acids. V was cut by 5 bases and J by 5 bases, with 16 bases left in between. Germline assignment: CDR1 SNHLY and CDR2 FYNNEI. For the CDR3, the DNA is TGTGCCAGCAGTCGCCAGCAGGGCGACCACGAGCAGTACTTC. It translates to CASSRQQGDHEQYF. Using reference TRBV2 and TRBJ2-7 for the parts outside the CDR3, the full variable domain is EPEVTQTPSHQVTQMGQEVILRCVPISNHLYFYWYRQILGQKVEFLVSFYNNEISEKSEIFDDQFSVERPDGSNFTLKIRSTKLEDSAMYFCASSRQQGDHEQYFGPGTRLTVT.

This clone occurred once. This rearrangement joins TRBV6-5 to TRBJ1-5, with TRBD1 matching 7 bases. The CDR3 contains 15 residues. V lost 5 bases and J lost 0; bases outside the gene matches: 4. Germline V CDR1 and CDR2: MNHEY, SVGAGI. CDR3 nucleotide sequence: TGTGCCAGCAGTCGGACAGGAAATAGCAATCAGCCCCAGCATTTT. Residues: CASSRTGNSNQPQHF.

V and J are TRBV18 and TRBJ1-1, with 7 bases matching TRBD1. Unmatched junction bases numbered 9, after V lost 6 bases and J lost 8 bases. CDR3 size: 13 residues. CDR1 and CDR2 (germline): KGHSH, LQKENI. DNA for the CDR3: TGTGCCAGCTCTGAAAAGACAGGGACCGAAGCTTTCTTT. Protein product: CASSEKTGTEAFF.

The V gene is TRBV5-4, the J gene TRBJ1-5, with TRBD1 identical over 7 bases. J lost 5 bases, V lost 4 bases, and 6 bases had no gene match. CDR1 and CDR2 from the germline V gene are SGHNT and YYREEE (reference sequence). The CDR3 spans 14 residues. In DNA form, the CDR3 reads TGTGCCAGCAGCGCGGGACAGATAGATCAGCCCCAGCATTTT. Residues: CASSAGQIDQPQHF.

V usage is TRBV11-2 and J usage is TRBJ1-2, with 12 nucleotides matching TRBD1. Germline CDR1 reads SGHAT; CDR2 reads FQNNGV. V shed 4 bases and J 8 bases; nucleotides not matched to a gene: 5. This CDR3 is built from 14 residues. This chain's CDR3 is CASSSGTGGSGYTF. The CDR3 DNA follows: TGTGCCAGCAGCTCCGGGACAGGGGGCTCGGGCTACACCTTC.